The sequence of this T cell receptor beta chain was determined in a study of blood T cell repertoires in COVID-19. This table comes from immunoSEQ multiplex PCR, and its TCRdb copy is limited to in-frame clones, with some not included. Of 260,000 or so clones listed, 83% are singletons. The germline V and J ends were trimmed by 3 bases and 1 base, with 10 bases remaining between them. There are 15 residues in the CDR3. CDR1 is SGHRS and CDR2 is YFSETQ in the germline V gene. Living in 24 US areas, the participants were between roughly 18 and 89 years of age. Exposed enrollees encountered a COVID-19 case at some point within 2 weeks before study entry.

Material for sequencing was PBMCs or T cells enriched from blood (not recorded which). This chain connects TRBV5-1 to TRBJ2-2, with D possibly being TRBD1 (5 bases). The clonotype comes from a woman between 35 and 50 years old who had been exposed to COVID-19. DNA of the CDR3: TGCGCCAGCAGCTCGACAGCCGAGAACACCGGGGAGCTGTTTTTT. Its translation: CASSSTAENTGELFF.